This T cell receptor beta chain was observed in a study of regulatory T cells in long-lasting Graves disease. Study outcomes and limitations: Gene preferences differed: TRBV28, TRBJ1-2, TRBJ2-5 in persistent cases.

HTBI primers from iRepertoire and Arm-PCR of CDR3 regions yielded the TCR beta libraries. TCRdb fed the multiplex PCR reads into MiXCR, producing one record per CDR3 protein. The repertoire holds some 370,000 distinct CDR3 sequences, with roughly 20% as singletons. This clonotype appeared many times. Its antigen is unknown. As to time point: persistent/refractory GD, antithyroid drugs over 5 years with positive TRAb. Extracted PBMC RNA gave rise to the TCR library. Germline V gene lookup returns CDR1 LNHDA and CDR2 SQIVND (reference sequence). Trimming left V 1 base short and J 2 bases short, with 8 bases between. The CDR3 extends over 14 amino acids.

This specimen consisted of peripheral blood mononuclear cells (PBMCs), obtained when the disease was refractory, from a patient treated with antithyroid drugs. V usage is TRBV19 and J usage is TRBJ2-5; D is possibly TRBD2 (6 bases). The receptor's source is a female donor with Graves disease. The CDR3 DNA reads TGTGCCAGTAGTATAGTTGGGGGGCAAGAGACCCAGTACTTC. It encodes CASSIVGGQETQYF. Drawing the rest from reference TRBV19 and TRBJ2-5, the complete variable domain is DGGITQSPKYLFRKEGQNVTLSCEQNLNHDAMYWYRQDPGQGLRLIYYSQIVNDFQKGDIAEGYSVSREKKESFPLTVTSAQKNPTAFYLCASSIVGGQETQYFGPGTRLLVL.